This T cell receptor beta chain is drawn from a study of T cell responses to AZD1222 COVID-19 vaccine. Sequenced by immunoSEQ multiplex PCR; TCRdb stores in-frame clones only, minus some. The repertoire has 200,000 or so clones, 90% to 95% of them found once; the top ten carry 0.9% to 1.1%. V was clipped by 2 bases and J by 0 bases, with 15 bases between them. This CDR3 is 17 amino acids long. Germline lookup yields CDR1 SGHRS and CDR2 YFSETQ. Details on this clone: The antigen remains unidentified.

Study-level points and caveats: Compared with day 0, the breadth and depth of the Spike-specific TCR repertoire rose significantly after two doses of AZD1222.

Sequenced here: peripheral blood, sampled 28 days after the second AZD1222 dose. The TCR was taken from an adult who received the AZD1222 COVID-19 vaccine. The chain links TRBV5-1 to TRBJ1-3; D unresolved. This CDR3 is CASSLSGQTFSGNTIYF. The CDR3 nucleotides read TGCGCCAGCAGCTTATCGGGCCAAACATTCTCTGGAAACACCATATATTTT.